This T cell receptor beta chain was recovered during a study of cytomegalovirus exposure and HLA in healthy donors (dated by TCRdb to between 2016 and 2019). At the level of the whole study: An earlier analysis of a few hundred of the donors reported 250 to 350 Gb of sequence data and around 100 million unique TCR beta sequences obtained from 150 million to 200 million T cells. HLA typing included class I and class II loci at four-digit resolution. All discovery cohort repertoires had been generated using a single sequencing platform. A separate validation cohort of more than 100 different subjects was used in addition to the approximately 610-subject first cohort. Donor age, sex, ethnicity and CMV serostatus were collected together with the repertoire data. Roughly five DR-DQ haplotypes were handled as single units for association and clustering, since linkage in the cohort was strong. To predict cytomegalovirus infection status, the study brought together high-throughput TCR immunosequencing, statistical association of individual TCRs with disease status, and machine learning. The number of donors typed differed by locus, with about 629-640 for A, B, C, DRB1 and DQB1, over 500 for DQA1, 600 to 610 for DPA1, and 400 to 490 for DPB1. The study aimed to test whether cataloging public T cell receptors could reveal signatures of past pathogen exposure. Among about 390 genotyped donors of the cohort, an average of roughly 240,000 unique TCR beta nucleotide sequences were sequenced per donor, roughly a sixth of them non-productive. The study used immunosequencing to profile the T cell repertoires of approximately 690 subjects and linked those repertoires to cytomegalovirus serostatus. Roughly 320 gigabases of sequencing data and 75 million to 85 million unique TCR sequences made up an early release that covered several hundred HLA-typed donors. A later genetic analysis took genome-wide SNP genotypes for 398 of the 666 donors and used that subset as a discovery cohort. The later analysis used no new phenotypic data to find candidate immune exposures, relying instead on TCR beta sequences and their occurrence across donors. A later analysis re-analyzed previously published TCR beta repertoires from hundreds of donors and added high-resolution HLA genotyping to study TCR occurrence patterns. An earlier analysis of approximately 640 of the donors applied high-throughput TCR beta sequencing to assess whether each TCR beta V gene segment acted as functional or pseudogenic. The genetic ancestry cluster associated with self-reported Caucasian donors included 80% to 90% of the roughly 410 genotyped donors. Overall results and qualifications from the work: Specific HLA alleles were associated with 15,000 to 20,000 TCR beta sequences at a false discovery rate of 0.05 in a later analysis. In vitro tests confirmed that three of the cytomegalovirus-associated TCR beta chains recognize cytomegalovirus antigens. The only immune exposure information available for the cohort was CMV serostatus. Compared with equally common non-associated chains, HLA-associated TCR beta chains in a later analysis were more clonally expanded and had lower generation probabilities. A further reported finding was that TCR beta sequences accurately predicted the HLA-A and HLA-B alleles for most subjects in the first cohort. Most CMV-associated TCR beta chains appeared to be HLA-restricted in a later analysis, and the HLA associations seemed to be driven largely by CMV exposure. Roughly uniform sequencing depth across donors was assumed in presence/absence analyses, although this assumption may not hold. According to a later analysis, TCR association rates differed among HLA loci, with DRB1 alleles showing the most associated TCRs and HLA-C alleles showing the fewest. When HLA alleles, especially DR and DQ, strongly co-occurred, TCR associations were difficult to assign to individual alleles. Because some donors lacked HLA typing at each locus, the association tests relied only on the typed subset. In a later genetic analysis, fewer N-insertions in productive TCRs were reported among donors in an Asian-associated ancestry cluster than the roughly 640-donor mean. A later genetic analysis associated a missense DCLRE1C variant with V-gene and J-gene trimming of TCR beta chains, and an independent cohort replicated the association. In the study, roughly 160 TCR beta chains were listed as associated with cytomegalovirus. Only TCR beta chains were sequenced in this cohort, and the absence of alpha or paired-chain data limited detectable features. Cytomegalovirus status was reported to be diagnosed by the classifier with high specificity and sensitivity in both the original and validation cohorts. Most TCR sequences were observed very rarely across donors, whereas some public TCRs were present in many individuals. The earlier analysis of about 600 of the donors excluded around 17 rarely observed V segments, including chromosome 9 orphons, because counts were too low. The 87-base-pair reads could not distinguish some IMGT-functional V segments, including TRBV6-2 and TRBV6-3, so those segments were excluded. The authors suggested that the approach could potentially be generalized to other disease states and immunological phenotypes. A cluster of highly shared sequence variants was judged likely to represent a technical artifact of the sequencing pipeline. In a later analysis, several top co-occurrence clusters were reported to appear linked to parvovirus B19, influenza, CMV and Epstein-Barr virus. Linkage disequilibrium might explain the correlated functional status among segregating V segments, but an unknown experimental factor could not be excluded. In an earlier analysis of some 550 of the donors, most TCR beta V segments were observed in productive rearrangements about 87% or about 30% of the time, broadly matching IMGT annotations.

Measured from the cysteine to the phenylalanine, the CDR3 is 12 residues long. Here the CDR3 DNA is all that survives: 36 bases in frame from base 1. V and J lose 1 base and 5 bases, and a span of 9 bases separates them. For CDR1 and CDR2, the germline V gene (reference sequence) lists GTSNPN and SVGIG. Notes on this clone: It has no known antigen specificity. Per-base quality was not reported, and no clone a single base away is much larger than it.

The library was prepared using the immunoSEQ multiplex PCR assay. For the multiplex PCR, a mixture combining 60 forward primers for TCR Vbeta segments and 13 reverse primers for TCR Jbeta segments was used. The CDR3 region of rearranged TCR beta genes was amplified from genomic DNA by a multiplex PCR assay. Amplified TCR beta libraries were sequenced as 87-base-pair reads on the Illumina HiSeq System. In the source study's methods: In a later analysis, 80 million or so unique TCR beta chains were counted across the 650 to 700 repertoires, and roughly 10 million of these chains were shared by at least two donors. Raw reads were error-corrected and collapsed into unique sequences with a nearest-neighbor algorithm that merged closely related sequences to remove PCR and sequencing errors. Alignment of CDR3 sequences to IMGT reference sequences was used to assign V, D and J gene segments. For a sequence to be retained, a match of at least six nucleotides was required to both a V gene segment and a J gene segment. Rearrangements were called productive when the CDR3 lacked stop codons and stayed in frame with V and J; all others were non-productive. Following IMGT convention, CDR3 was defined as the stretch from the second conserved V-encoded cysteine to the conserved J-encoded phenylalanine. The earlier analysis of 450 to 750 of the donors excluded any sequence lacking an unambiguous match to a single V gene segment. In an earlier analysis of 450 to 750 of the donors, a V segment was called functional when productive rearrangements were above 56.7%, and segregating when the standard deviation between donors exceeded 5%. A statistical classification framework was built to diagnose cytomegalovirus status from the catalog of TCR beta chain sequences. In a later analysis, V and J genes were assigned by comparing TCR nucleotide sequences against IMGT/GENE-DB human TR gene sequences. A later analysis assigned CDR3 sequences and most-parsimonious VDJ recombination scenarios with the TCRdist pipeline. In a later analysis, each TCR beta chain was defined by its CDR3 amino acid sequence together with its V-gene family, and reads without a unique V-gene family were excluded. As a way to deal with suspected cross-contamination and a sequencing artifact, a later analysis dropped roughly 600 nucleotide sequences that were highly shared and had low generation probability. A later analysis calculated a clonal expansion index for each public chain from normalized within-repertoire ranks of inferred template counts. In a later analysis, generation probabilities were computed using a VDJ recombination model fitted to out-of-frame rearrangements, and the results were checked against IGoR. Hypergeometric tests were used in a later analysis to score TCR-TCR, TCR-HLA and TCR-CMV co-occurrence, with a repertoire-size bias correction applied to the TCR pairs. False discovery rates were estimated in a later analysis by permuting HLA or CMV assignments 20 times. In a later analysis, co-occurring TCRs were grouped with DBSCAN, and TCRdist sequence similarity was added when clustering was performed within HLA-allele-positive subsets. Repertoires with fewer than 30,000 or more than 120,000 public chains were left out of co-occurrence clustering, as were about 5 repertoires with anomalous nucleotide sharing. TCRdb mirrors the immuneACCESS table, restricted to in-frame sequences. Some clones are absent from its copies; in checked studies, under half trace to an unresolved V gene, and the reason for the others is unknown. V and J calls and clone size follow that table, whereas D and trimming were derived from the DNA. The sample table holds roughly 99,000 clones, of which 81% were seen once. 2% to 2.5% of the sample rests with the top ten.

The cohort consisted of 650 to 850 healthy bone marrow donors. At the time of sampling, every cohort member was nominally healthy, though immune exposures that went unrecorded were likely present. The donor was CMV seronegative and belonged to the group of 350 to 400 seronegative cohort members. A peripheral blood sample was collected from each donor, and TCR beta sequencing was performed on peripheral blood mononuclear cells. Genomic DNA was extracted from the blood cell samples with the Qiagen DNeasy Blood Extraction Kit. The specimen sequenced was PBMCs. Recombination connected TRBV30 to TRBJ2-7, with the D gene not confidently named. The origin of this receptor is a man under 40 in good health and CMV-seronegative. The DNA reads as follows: TGTGCCTGGAGTGGAGGCGTAGACGAGCAGTACTTC. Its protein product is CAWSGGVDEQYF.